This T cell receptor (beta chain) was sequenced in a study of control samples from healthy donors and cancer patients. TCRdb's table, derived via immunoSEQ multiplex PCR, lists solely in-frame clones and lacks some. The sample shows approximately 150,000 clones, about 95% of them seen only once. The sample was PBMCs. The TCR sequence derives from a man in his 60s with colorectal cancer.

CDR3 sequence: CASRPANQPQHF. DNA for the CDR3: TGTGCCAGCAGGCCGGCGAATCAGCCCCAGCATTTT. The V gene is TRBV6-5, the J gene TRBJ1-5; no firm D call. Germline-derived CDR1 and CDR2 are MNHEY and SVGAGI. V lost 6 bases and J lost 4, with 7 bases in between. There are 12 residues in the CDR3.